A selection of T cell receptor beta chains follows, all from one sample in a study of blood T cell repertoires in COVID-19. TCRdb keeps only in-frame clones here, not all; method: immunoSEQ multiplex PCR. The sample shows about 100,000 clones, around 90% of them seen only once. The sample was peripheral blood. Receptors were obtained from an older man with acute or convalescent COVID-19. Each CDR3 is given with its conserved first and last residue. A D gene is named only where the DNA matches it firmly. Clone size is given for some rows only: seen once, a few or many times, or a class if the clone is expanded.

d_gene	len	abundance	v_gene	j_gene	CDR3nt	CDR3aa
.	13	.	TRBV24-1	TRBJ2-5	TGTGCCACCAGTGGGCACAGGGACGAGACCCAGTACTTC	CATSGHRDETQYF
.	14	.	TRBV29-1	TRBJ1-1	TGCAGCGTTGGGCGAGGTACGAAGAACACTGAAGCTTTCTTT	CSVGRGTKNTEAFF
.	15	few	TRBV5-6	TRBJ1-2	TGTGCCAGCAGCTTGGGGACAAGTACTAACTATGGCTACACCTTC	CASSLGTSTNYGYTF
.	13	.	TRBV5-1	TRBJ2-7	TGCGCCAGCAGCACAGTGATCTCCTACGAGCAGTACTTC	CASSTVISYEQYF
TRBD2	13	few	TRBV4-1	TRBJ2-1	TGCGCCAGCAGCCAGGGACTAGGGTATGAGCAGTTCTTC	CASSQGLGYEQFF
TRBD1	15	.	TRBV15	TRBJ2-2	TGTGCCACCAGCAGACGGACAGGGAACACCGGGGAGCTGTTTTTT	CATSRRTGNTGELFF
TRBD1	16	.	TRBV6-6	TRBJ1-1	TGTGCCAGTATTAACAGGGGGCGAGGTGGGAACACTGAAGCTTTCTTT	CASINRGRGGNTEAFF
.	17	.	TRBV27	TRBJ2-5	TGTGCCAGCGCCAACCCACGCGGGCTGCTCCGTCAGGAGACCCAGTACTTC	CASANPRGLLRQETQYF
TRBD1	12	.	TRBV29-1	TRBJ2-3	TGCAGCGTACGACAGGGGGCAGATACGCAGTATTTT	CSVRQGADTQYF
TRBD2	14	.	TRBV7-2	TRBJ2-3	TGTGCCAGCAGCCTAGCCGGGACTAGGGATACGCAGTATTTT	CASSLAGTRDTQYF